Presented here are 19 T cell receptor beta chains from one specimen sequenced in a study of vaccination effects on CD4 cells after COVID-19. These TCRs are of unknown antigen specificity. Produced via immunoSEQ multiplex PCR; TCRdb's table is partial and in-frame only. The table has more than 50,000 clones, about four fifths seen once. ViraFEST assay sequencing came after antigen-specific CD4+ T cells were expanded with viral peptide pools. Between days 9 and 10 of culture, CD4+ T cells were separated out. Sequencing used CD4+ T cells from PBMCs cultured with HCoV-229E spike peptides, obtained before COVID-19 vaccination. All receptors derive from a human donor who received a COVID-19 vaccine.

The rearrangement links TRBV4-1 to TRBJ1-2, with D possibly being TRBD1 (5 bases). V dropped 1 base and J dropped 2 bases, with 8 bases sitting between them. This CDR3 region has 14 residues. CDR1 MGHRA and CDR2 YSYEKL come from the germline V gene. Written as DNA, the CDR3 is TGCGCCAGCAGCCAAGGACAGCTAAACTATGGCTACACCTTC. Translated, it gives CASSQGQLNYGYTF.

The chain combines TRBV7-6 with TRBJ1-3, with 7 nucleotides matching TRBD1. This CDR3 is built from 16 residues. The V gene end was trimmed by 3 bases and the J gene end by 3 bases; junction bases not matched to a gene: 8. Germline V gene data show CDR1 as SGHVS and CDR2 as FNYEAQ. The DNA for the CDR3 is TGTGCCAGCAGCTTGACAGACAGGGCCTTTGGAAACACCATATATTTT. This encodes CASSLTDRAFGNTIYF.

This clone was found once. CDR3 residues: CASSLQAPETQYF. In DNA form, the CDR3 reads TGCGCCAGCAGCTTACAGGCCCCAGAGACCCAGTACTTC. V is TRBV5-1 and J is TRBJ2-5; possibly TRBD1 for D (5 bases). Looked up from germline, CDR1 is SGHRS and CDR2 is YFSETQ. V lost 2 bases and J 4 bases, leaving 9 bases between the germline ends. The CDR3 contains 13 residues.

The chain uses TRBV11-2 and TRBJ2-1; 7 bases agree with TRBD1. With V trimmed by 5 bases and J by 0 bases, 10 bases remained unmatched. CDR3 length equals 17 residues. CDR1 is SGHAT, CDR2 FQNNGV, per germline. CDR3 loop: CASSTRQGESSYNEQFF. CDR3 nucleotides: TGTGCCAGCAGCACTCGACAGGGTGAGAGCTCCTACAATGAGCAGTTCTTC.

The genes are TRBV5-4 and TRBJ1-3, with a weak D call TRBD1 (5 bases). This CDR3 is built from 17 residues. Per germline, CDR1 SGHNT and CDR2 YYREEE (reference sequence). V was trimmed by 0 bases and J by 0 bases, leaving 13 bases between them. This CDR3 is CASSLGQGLSSGNTIYF. Written as DNA, the CDR3 is TGTGCCAGCAGCTTGGGCCAGGGATTGAGCTCTGGAAACACCATATATTTT.

The chain couples TRBV6-5 to TRBJ1-2, with unresolved D. The CDR3 has 12 residues. Trimming took 10 bases from V and 8 from J, leaving 17 bases between them. Germline loops: CDR1 MNHEY, CDR2 SVGAGI. This chain's CDR3 is CAIQTDIGGYTF. In DNA form, the CDR3 reads TGTGCCATCCAAACCGACATCGGGGGCTACACCTTC.

This chain connects TRBV5-8 to TRBJ1-2; 10 positions match TRBD1. V gave up 3 bases and J gave up 4 bases; unmatched junction bases: 12. The CDR3 is 17 residues long. Looked up from germline, CDR1 is SGHTS and CDR2 is YDEGEE. For the CDR3, the DNA is TGTGCCAGCAGCTCCGGGACAGGGGAACCAGTCCCCTATGGCTACACCTTC. It encodes CASSSGTGEPVPYGYTF.

The chain has TRBV18 and TRBJ1-2; maybe TRBD1 (6 bases). CDR1 and CDR2 (germline): KGHSH, LQKENI. The CDR3 totals 12 residues. V dropped 6 bases and J dropped 3 bases, with 8 bases sitting between them. CDR3 region: CASSPGDYGYTF. CDR3 DNA sequence: TGTGCCAGCTCCCCAGGGGACTATGGCTACACCTTC.

V and J are TRBV6-2 or TRBV6-3 and TRBJ1-5; D is ambiguous. Germline lookup yields CDR1 MNHEY and CDR2 SVGEGT. The CDR3 loop spans 13 amino acids. Trimming stripped 0 bases from V and 4 bases from J, with 4 bases between. CDR3 DNA sequence: TGTGCCAGCAGTTACTCGTCAAATCAGCCCCAGCATTTT. This sequence encodes CASSYSSNQPQHF.

The chain combines TRBV30 with TRBJ2-5; TRBD1 matches 7 bases. The V gene end was trimmed by 2 bases and the J gene end by 5 bases; junction bases not matched to a gene: 8. Germline V gene lookup returns CDR1 GTSNPN and CDR2 SVGIG (reference sequence). CDR3 length equals 14 residues. As DNA, the CDR3 is TGTGCCTGGAGTCGGCCCCCGGGACAGGAGACCCAGTACTTC. Amino acids: CAWSRPPGQETQYF.

The chain recombines TRBV7-2 with TRBJ2-3; D is undetermined. V was cut by 1 base and J by 1 base, with 6 bases left in between. The germline V gene has CDR1 SGHTA and CDR2 FQGNSA. CDR3 length: 14 residues. The CDR3 DNA is TGTGCCAGCAGCTTAGTGGGTGGCACAGATACGCAGTATTTT. Translating gives CASSLVGGTDTQYF.

This clone was seen only once. V is TRBV7-8 and J is TRBJ2-7, with D uncertain. CDR3 size: 12 residues. Germline CDR1 and CDR2: SGHVS and FQNEAQ. The ends were cut back, 1 base at V and 2 bases at J, with 3 bases in the middle. CDR3 sequence (DNA): TGTGCCAGCAGCTTAGGTGCCTACGAGCAGTACGTC. The encoded protein is CASSLGAYEQYV.

This clone was counted only a few times. The V call is TRBV6-5, the J call TRBJ2-3, with 7 bases aligning to TRBD1. The CDR3 consists of 14 residues. Germline lookup yields CDR1 MNHEY and CDR2 SVGAGI. Unmatched junction bases numbered 4, after V lost 5 bases and J lost 2 bases. CDR3 amino acids: CASSQTGVTDTQYF. The DNA of the CDR3 is TGTGCCAGCAGTCAAACAGGGGTCACAGATACGCAGTATTTT.

The chain uses TRBV5-5 and TRBJ2-5, with 13 positions matching TRBD2. J gave up 2 bases and V 6 bases, and 10 bases lay outside the gene matches. CDR3 length equals 17 residues. Germline lookup yields CDR1 SGHKS and CDR2 YYEKEE (reference sequence). The CDR3 loop is CASNKGTSGATQETQYF. Written as DNA, the CDR3 is TGTGCCAGCAACAAAGGGACTAGCGGGGCGACTCAAGAGACCCAGTACTTC.

This chain links TRBV7-2 with TRBJ2-1; D unresolved. Deletions cut 5 bases from V and 6 bases from J, with 11 bases between. CDR1 and CDR2 from the germline V gene are SGHTA and FQGNSA. The CDR3 sequence is 13 residues long. CDR3 coding DNA: TGTGCCAGCAGCAAACAGAACCTCAATGAGCAGTTCTTC. This codes for CASSKQNLNEQFF.

The rearrangement links TRBV6-1 to TRBJ1-2; D not certain. The germline V gene encodes CDR1 MNHNS and CDR2 SASEGT. V gave up 0 bases and J gave up 4 bases, with 18 bases separating them. The CDR3 contains 17 residues. The DNA for the CDR3 is TGTGCCAGCAGTGAAGCGGTACCAGGATCTACCCCCTATGGCTACACCTTC. Translated: CASSEAVPGSTPYGYTF.

This sequence joins TRBV5-8 and TRBJ1-1, with a weak D call TRBD1 (6 bases). CDR1 and CDR2 from the germline V gene are SGHTS and YDEGEE. The V gene lost 2 bases and the J gene lost 3 bases, with 14 bases spanning the gap. The CDR3 has 15 residues. CDR3 in amino acids: CASSLNRDRDTEAFF. CDR3 nucleotide sequence: TGTGCCAGCAGCTTAAACAGGGATAGGGACACTGAAGCTTTCTTT.

A single count supports this clone. The chain has TRBV20-1 and TRBJ1-1; D is uncertain. V was cut by 1 base and J by 12 bases, with 12 bases left in between. The length of the CDR3 is 11 residues. Per germline, CDR1 DFQATT and CDR2 SNEGSKA (reference sequence). CDR3 coding DNA: TGCAGTGCTAGAGGGCAGCCCGAAACTTTCTTT. Amino acid sequence: CSARGQPETFF.

This clone was seen a few times. The V gene is TRBV5-1, the J gene TRBJ2-2, with TRBD2 identical over 9 bases. There are 15 residues in the CDR3. After removal of 4 bases from V and 5 bases from J, the junction contained 6 bases not matched to a gene. Germline values: CDR1 SGHRS, CDR2 YFSETQ. The CDR3: CASSGTSGLTGELFF. CDR3 DNA: TGCGCCAGCAGCGGAACTAGCGGGCTAACCGGGGAGCTGTTTTTT.